Listed below are T cell receptor beta chains from one sample, sequenced in a study of blood T cell repertoires in COVID-19. TCRdb's copy holds only in-frame clones and misses some; the assay was immunoSEQ multiplex PCR. The sample lists 130,000 to 150,000 clones, approximately 90% occurring once. Material: peripheral blood. The receptors shown here come from a woman aged 45-65 years with active or convalescent COVID-19. The CDR3 runs from the conserved cysteine through the conserved F or W. D genes are given only for firm matches. A row's size may be missing; if present it is once, few, many or a size class.

TRBJ2-7 | TRBV20-1 | - | - | CSALGEDEQYF | TGCAGTGCCCTAGGTGAAGACGAGCAGTACTTC
TRBJ1-1 | TRBV6-4 | - | - | CASSETGNTEAFF | TGTGCCAGCAGTGAAACGGGGAACACTGAAGCTTTCTTT
TRBJ2-1 | TRBV9 | once | - | CASSVVASERGEQFF | TGTGCCAGCAGCGTAGTGGCTAGCGAAAGGGGTGAGCAGTTCTTC
TRBJ1-2 | TRBV5-1 | - | TRBD1 | CASSRDRAAYGYTF | TGCGCCAGCAGTAGGGACAGGGCGGCGTATGGCTACACCTTC
TRBJ2-5 | TRBV24-1 | once | - | CATSDFAQARRKIQETQYF | TGTGCCACCAGTGATTTTGCGCAGGCCCGCCGTAAAATCCAAGAGACCCAGTACTTC
TRBJ2-3 | TRBV27 | - | TRBD2 | CASSRRTRGTDTQYF | TGTGCCAGCAGTCGTCGGACTAGAGGCACAGATACGCAGTATTTT
TRBJ1-2 | TRBV5-4 | - | TRBD1 | CASSFGGTGALRDGYTF | TGTGCCAGCAGCTTTGGTGGGACAGGGGCCCTTCGGGATGGCTACACCTTC
TRBJ1-5 | TRBV7-6 | - | TRBD1 | CASSLVVTGGNQPQHF | TGTGCCAGCAGCTTAGTGGTGACAGGGGGTAATCAGCCCCAGCATTTT
TRBJ1-5 | TRBV7-2 | - | TRBD1 | CASSPYGTVDQPQHF | TGTGCCAGCAGCCCCTACGGGACAGTTGATCAGCCCCAGCATTTT
TRBJ2-7 | TRBV7-8 | - | TRBD1 | CASSSRGRGTGGDEQYF | TGTGCCAGCAGCTCTAGGGGCCGCGGGACAGGGGGAGACGAGCAGTACTTC
TRBJ2-3 | TRBV7-3 | - | TRBD2 | CDPGVAGTTDTQYF | TGTGATCCGGGGGTAGCGGGTACCACAGATACGCAGTATTTT
TRBJ1-1 | TRBV7-9 | - | - | CASFLGQGNTEAFF | TGTGCCAGCTTTCTGGGGCAGGGGAACACTGAAGCTTTCTTT
TRBJ1-1 | TRBV28 | - | TRBD1 | CASNPDRGPEAFF | TGTGCCAGCAACCCCGACAGGGGCCCTGAAGCTTTCTTT
TRBJ2-2 | TRBV3-1/TRBV3-2 | - | TRBD2 | CASSPSGIELAGEERTGELFF | TGTGCCAGCAGCCCCTCCGGAATCGAGCTAGCGGGAGAAGAACGCACCGGGGAGCTGTTTTTT
TRBJ2-5 | TRBV21-1 | - | - | CASSSITRTGRGQETQYF | TGTGCCAGCAGCAGTATCACGAGGACAGGACGGGGCCAAGAGACCCAGTACTTC
TRBJ2-1 | TRBV7-2 | - | - | CASSLHGGSSYNEQFF | TGTGCCAGCAGTTTACATGGTGGGAGCTCCTACAATGAGCAGTTCTTC
TRBJ1-1 | TRBV28 | - | - | CASSSLRSEAFF | TGTGCCAGCAGCTCCCTGCGGTCTGAAGCTTTCTTT
TRBJ1-4 | TRBV15 | - | - | CATSRGSGNPFNEKLFF | TGTGCCACCAGCAGAGGTTCGGGGAATCCATTTAATGAAAAACTGTTTTTT
TRBJ1-4 | TRBV2 | - | TRBD1 | CASSVLRDRVDSNEKLFF | TGTGCCAGCAGTGTACTGCGGGACAGGGTGGATTCTAATGAAAAACTGTTTTTT
TRBJ2-7 | TRBV7-9 | - | TRBD2 | CASSSGLAVTYEQYF | TGTGCCAGCAGCTCCGGACTAGCGGTTACCTACGAGCAGTACTTC